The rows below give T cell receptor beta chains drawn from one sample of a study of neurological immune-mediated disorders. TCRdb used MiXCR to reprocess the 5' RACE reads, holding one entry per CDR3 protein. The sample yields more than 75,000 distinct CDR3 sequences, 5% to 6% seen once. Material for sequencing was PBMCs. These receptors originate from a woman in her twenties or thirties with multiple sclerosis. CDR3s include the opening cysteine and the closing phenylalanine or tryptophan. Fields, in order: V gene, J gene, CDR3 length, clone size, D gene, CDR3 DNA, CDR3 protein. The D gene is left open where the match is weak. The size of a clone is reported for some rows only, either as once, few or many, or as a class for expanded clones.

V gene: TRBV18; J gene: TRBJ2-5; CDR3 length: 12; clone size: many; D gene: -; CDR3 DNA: TGTGCCAGCTCACACAACCGAGAGACCCAGTACTTC; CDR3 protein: CASSHNRETQYF
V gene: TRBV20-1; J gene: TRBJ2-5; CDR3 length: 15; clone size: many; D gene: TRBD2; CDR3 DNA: TGCAGTGCTAGAGATGGTAGCGGGCCCCAAGAGACCCAGTACTTC; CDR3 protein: CSARDGSGPQETQYF
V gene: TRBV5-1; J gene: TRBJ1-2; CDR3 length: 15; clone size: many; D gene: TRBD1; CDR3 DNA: TGCGCCAGCAGCTTGGAGGGACAGGGTGGGGATGGCTACACCTTC; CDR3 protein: CASSLEGQGGDGYTF
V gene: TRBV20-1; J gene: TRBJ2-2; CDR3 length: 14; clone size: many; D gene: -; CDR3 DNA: TGCAGTGCCCGCAGGGCGTGGGGCACCGGGGAGCTGTTTTTT; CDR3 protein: CSARRAWGTGELFF
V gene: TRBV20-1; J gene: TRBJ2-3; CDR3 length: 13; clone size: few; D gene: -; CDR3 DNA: TGCAGTGCTAGTAGGGGGGCGGCAGATACGCAGTATTTT; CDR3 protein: CSASRGAADTQYF
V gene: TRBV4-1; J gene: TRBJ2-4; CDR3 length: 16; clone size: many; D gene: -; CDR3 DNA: TGCGCCAGCAGCCTCCTCACCGCAGGGGTCAAAAACATTCAGTACTTC; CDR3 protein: CASSLLTAGVKNIQYF
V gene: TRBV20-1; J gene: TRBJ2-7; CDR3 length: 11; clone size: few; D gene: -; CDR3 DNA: TGCAGTGCCCATACTAGCTCCGAGCAGTACTTC; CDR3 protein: CSAHTSSEQYF
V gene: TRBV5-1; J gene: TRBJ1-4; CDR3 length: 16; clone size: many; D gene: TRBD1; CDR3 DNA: TGCGCCAGCAGCTCGTCCATGGACAGGAGAAATGAAAAACTGTTTTTT; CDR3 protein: CASSSSMDRRNEKLFF
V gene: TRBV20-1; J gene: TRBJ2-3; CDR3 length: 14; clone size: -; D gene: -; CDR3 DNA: TGCAGTGCTAGATCCTGGACGCCCGGAGATACGCAGTATTTT; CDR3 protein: CSARSWTPGDTQYF
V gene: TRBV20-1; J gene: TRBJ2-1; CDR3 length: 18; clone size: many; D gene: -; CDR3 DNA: TGCAGTGCTAGTCGTCGTGTAGGTCGGGAGTCTTCCTACAATGAGCAGTTCTTC; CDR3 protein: CSASRRVGRESSYNEQFF
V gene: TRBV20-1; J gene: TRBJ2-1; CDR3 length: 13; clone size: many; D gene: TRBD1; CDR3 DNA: TGCAGTGCTGCAGACAGGGTCTACAATGAGCAGTTCTTC; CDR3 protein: CSAADRVYNEQFF
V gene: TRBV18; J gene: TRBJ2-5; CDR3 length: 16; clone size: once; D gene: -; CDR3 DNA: TGTGCCAGCTCACCAACAAGGGACTTACAACGGGGGACCCAGTACTTC; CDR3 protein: CASSPTRDLQRGTQYF
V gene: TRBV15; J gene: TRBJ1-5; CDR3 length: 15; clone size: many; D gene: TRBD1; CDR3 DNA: TGTGCCACCAGACAGGGGGCGGTCGGCAATCAGCCCCAGCATTTT; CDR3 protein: CATRQGAVGNQPQHF
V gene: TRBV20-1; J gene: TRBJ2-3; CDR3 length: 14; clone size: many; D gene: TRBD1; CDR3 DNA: TGCAGTGCCAGACAGGGGGTCGGCACAGATACGCAGTATTTT; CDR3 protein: CSARQGVGTDTQYF
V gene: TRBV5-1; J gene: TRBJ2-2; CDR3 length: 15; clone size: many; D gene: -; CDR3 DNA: TGCGCCAGCAGCTTGGACGGGGGCCACACCGGGGAGCTGTTTTTT; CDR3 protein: CASSLDGGHTGELFF
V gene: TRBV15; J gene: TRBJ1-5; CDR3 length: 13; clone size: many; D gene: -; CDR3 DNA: TGTGCCACCAGCAGAGATACTAACCAGCCCCAGCATTTT; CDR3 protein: CATSRDTNQPQHF
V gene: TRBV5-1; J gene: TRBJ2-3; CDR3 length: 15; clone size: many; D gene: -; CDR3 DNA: TGCGCCAGCAGCTTGGTGGGTAGCGGCACAGATACGCAGTATTTT; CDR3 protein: CASSLVGSGTDTQYF
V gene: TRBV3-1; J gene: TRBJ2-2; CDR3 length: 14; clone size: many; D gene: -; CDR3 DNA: TGTGCCAGCAGCCAGGGGATAGACACCGGGGAGCTGTTTTTT; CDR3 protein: CASSQGIDTGELFF